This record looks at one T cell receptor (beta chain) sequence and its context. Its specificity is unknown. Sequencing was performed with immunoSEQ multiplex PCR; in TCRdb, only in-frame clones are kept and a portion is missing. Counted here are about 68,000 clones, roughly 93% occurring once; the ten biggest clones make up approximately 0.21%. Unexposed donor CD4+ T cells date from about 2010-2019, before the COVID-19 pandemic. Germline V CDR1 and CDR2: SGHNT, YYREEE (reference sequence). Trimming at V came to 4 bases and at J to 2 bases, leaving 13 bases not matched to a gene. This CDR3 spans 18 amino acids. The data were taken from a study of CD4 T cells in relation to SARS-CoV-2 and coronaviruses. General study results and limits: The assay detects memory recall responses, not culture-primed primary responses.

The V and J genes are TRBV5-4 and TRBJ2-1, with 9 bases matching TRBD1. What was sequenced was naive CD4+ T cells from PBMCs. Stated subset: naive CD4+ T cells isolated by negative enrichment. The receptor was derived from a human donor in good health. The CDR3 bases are TGTGCCAGCAGCCCCCGGGGACAGGGAGGGACAGCCTACAATGAGCAGTTCTTC. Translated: CASSPRGQGGTAYNEQFF. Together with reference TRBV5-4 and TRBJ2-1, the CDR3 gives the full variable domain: ETGVTQSPTHLIKTRGQQVTLRCSSQSGHNTVSWYQQALGQGPQFIFQYYREEENGRGNFPPRFSGLQFPNYSSELNVNALELDDSALYLCASSPRGQGGTAYNEQFFGPGTRLTVL.